This T cell receptor beta chain was captured by sequencing in a study of PD-1 blockade in classical Hodgkin lymphoma (dated by TCRdb to between 2020 and 2021). Regarding the research as a whole: Nivolumab dosing was 3 mg/kg intravenously every 2 weeks, continuing until either disease progression or unacceptable toxicity. The study used CyTOF and TCR beta sequencing to define a peripheral blood immune signature of response to PD-1 blockade in classical Hodgkin lymphoma.

The Qiagen DNeasy kit was used to extract genomic DNA both from unsorted PBMCs and from the negatively selected CD4+ and CD8+ fractions. TCR beta CDR3 regions were subjected to amplification by immunoSEQ multiplex PCR with primers that anneal to V and J segments. Amplification bias was minimized using a synthetic immune receptor repertoire, and residual bias was removed computationally after sequencing. On the study's bioinformatics: Repertoire diversity was quantified as the Shannon entropy index using custom Python scripts. Unsorted, CD4+ and CD8+ repertoires were examined separately, except in combined analyses, for which CD4+ and CD8+ sequences were merged in silico. A clone counted as expanded when the clone's frequency after treatment rose at least 2-fold relative to C1D1, and clones undetected at baseline were given a pseudocount of 0.5. Clones with 0 or 1 copy at C1D1 were defined as singleton clones, while clones with 2 or more copies were defined as non-singleton clones. By matching protein sequences in sorted samples from the same patient, clones expanded in unsorted samples were annotated as CD4+, CD8+ or unknown. Diversity changes from C1D1 to C4D1 were tested in paired samples using Wilcoxon tests. The clones in this table, taken by TCRdb from immuneACCESS, are in-frame only. Not every clone is retained; where verified, under half of the shortfall comes from an unresolved V gene, and the cause of the rest is unknown. V and J calls and clone size come straight from that table; D and trimming were deduced from the DNA. In all, the sample holds approximately 36,000 clones, and approximately 70% of those were seen once. The ten top clones hold 13% to 15% of the sample.

Here is what the overall study found, with its caveats: Lower diversity was seen in patients whose nivolumab began less than 1 year after ASCT, and these patients were left out of later analyses so that immune reconstitution would not confound the results. The study was limited to a single clinical trial cohort, and causes of repertoire differences, possibly disease activity or prior therapy, remained undefined. Trial patients achieving complete response had baseline diversity similar to newly diagnosed patients, whereas partial responders and progressors had significantly lower diversity. Baseline TCR diversity was reported to be lower in newly diagnosed patients than in healthy donors and to be lower still in relapsed/refractory patients. By C4D1, a significant rise was seen in CD4+ TCR diversity but not in CD8+ TCR diversity (p=0.0027 vs p=0.16), and the rise was most apparent among complete responders (p=0.02).

For this clone: What this receptor recognizes is not known. Base qualities are not provided; no much larger clone lies one nucleotide away.

Reading the label with the study, this specimen's time point is: cycle 2 day 1 (C2D1) of nivolumab. Every trial patient had relapsed after autologous stem cell transplantation, and cohorts A, B and C differed in prior brentuximab vedotin exposure. The trial cohort was composed of approximately 60 patients with relapsed/refractory classical Hodgkin lymphoma, for whom complete response, partial response or progressive disease was recorded as best overall response. Trial patients were treated with single-agent nivolumab in the multi-cohort phase II CheckMate 205 trial. An independent review committee assessed best overall response by applying the 2007 International Working Group response criteria. Trial PBMCs were collected just before the start of nivolumab (C1D1) and during therapy at cycle 2 day 1 and cycle 4 day 1. After peripheral blood was drawn into 8 mL Vacutainer Cell Preparation Tubes, PBMCs were isolated by centrifugation and then cryopreserved.

For CDR1 and CDR2, the germline V gene lists MDHEN and SYDVKM. Here V drops 5 bases and J drops 5 bases, and the junction holds 9 bases not matched to any gene. Taken from cysteine to phenylalanine, the CDR3 has 15 residues. The sequence is cut down to CDR3 DNA, 45 bases in frame from base 1. The material was peripheral blood mononuclear cells (PBMCs), obtained before the second cycle of nivolumab. This clonotype was sampled from a human donor with classical Hodgkin lymphoma. The chain is assembled from TRBV28 and TRBJ2-1; 7 bases in between match TRBD2. The nucleotide sequence is TGTGCCAGCAGTCCCCTTGGGGGAGGGAACAATGAGCAGTTCTTC. Its protein product is CASSPLGGGNNEQFF.